These 16 T cell receptor beta chains originate from one sample sequenced in a study of CD8 T cells in Susac syndrome. The RNA, roughly 0.45 to 1 ug, was put through reverse transcription using random hexamers. TCRdb re-derived calls from the immunoSEQ multiplex PCR reads in MiXCR, one entry per CDR3 protein. The sample consists of approximately 150,000 distinct CDR3 sequences, 85% to 95% of them appearing once. The specimen was CD4+ T cells from PBMCs. The receptors derive from a human donor in good health.

The chain uses TRBV28 and TRBJ2-7, with 8 bases fitting TRBD1. V shed 4 bases and J 4 bases; nucleotides not matched to a gene: 6. The CDR3 spans 14 residues. In germline, CDR1 is MDHEN, CDR2 SYDVKM. The CDR3 is CASSYQDREYEQYF. As DNA, the CDR3 is TGTGCCAGCAGTTATCAGGACAGGGAATACGAGCAGTACTTC.

V usage is TRBV30 and J usage is TRBJ1-2; D not certain. Looked up from germline, CDR1 is GTSNPN and CDR2 is SVGIG (reference sequence). Trimming cost V 2 bases and J 9 bases, with 19 bases left between them. The CDR3 is 14 residues long. CDR3 region: CAWSTLRGRRSYTF. Written as DNA, the CDR3 is TGTGCCTGGAGTACCTTACGCGGCAGGAGAAGCTACACCTTC. Supplemented by reference TRBV30 and TRBJ1-2, the full variable domain reads SQTIHQWPATLVQPVGSPLSLECTVEGTSNPNLYWYRQAAGRGLQLLFYSVGIGQISSEVPQNLSASRPQDRQFILSSKKLLLSDSGFYLCAWSTLRGRRSYTFGSGTRLTVV.

This chain links TRBV7-2 with TRBJ2-7, with 8 bases lining up with TRBD1. With V trimmed by 10 bases and J by 0 bases, 5 bases remained unmatched. The CDR3 is 13 residues long. In germline, CDR1 is SGHTA, CDR2 FQGNSA. The CDR3 DNA reads TGTGCCATCTCGGGACAGGCCTCCTACGAGCAGTACTTC. Its protein is CAISGQASYEQYF.

The J gene is TRBJ1-5, the V gene TRBV7-2; TRBD1 agrees at 11 bases. V shed 5 bases and J 5 bases; nucleotides not matched to a gene: 5. Germline CDR1 reads SGHTA; CDR2 reads FQGNSA. The CDR3 is made up of 15 amino acids. Here the CDR3 reads CASSGGGQGDQPQHF. As DNA, the CDR3 is TGTGCCAGCAGCGGCGGGGGACAGGGGGATCAGCCCCAGCATTTT.

Only one count was recorded for this clonotype. The chain is built from TRBV12-3 or TRBV12-4 and TRBJ1-5; perhaps TRBD1 as D (5 bases). The V end lost 5 bases, the J end lost 1 base, and 12 bases lay between the germline ends. The CDR3 spans 15 residues. The CDR3 sequence is CASSRTQGSNQPQHF. The CDR3 DNA sequence: TGTGCCAGCAGTCGTACTCAGGGAAGCAATCAGCCCCAGCATTTT.

The rearrangement links TRBV29-1 to TRBJ2-1; 11 bases fit TRBD2. This CDR3 region has 14 residues. Germline-derived CDR1 and CDR2 are SQVTM and ANQGSEA. V gave up 3 bases and J gave up 9 bases; unmatched junction bases: 7. Written as DNA, the CDR3 is TGCAGCGTTGACCCTAGCGGGGGGCGGGGTGAGCAGTTCTTC. Translated: CSVDPSGGRGEQFF.

The gene calls are TRBV5-1 and TRBJ1-1, with TRBD1 as a possible D gene (6 bases). CDR1 is SGHRS, CDR2 YFSETQ, per germline. Between the trimmed V and J ends, which lost 2 bases and 11 bases, there was a span of 25 bases. The CDR3 totals 16 residues. CDR3 residues: CASSFGPPRDTAEAFF. The CDR3 DNA reads TGCGCCAGCAGCTTTGGACCCCCACGGGACACAGCAGAGGCTTTCTTT.

The CDR3 coding sequence is TGCGCCAGCAGCCAAGAGGTGAACACCCTCGACAATGAGCAGTTCTTC. This translates into CASSQEVNTLDNEQFF. This chain uses TRBV4-1 with TRBJ2-1, with D uncertain. The V end lost 0 bases, the J end lost 5 bases, and 14 bases lay between the germline ends. The germline gives CDR1 MGHRA, CDR2 YSYEKL. The CDR3 has 16 residues.

J is TRBJ1-1 and V is TRBV5-1, with D perhaps matching TRBD1 (5 bases). Germline assignment: CDR1 SGHRS and CDR2 YFSETQ. The CDR3 runs to 15 residues. V lost 4 bases and J 4 bases, leaving 17 bases between the germline ends. CDR3 bases: TGCGCCAGCAGCGATCGGGGCAGGCCGGGCACTGAAGCTTTCTTT. Residues: CASSDRGRPGTEAFF.

The chain carries TRBV29-1 and TRBJ2-6, with D possibly being TRBD1 or TRBD2 (5 bases each). Germline V gives CDR1 SQVTM, CDR2 ANQGSEA. The CDR3 covers 15 residues. V was shortened by 5 bases and J by 2 bases, with 13 bases between the two germline ends. CDR3 coding DNA: TGCAGCGTTCGGCCAGGGAGCACTGGGGCCAACGTCCTGACTTTC. This codes for CSVRPGSTGANVLTF.

This chain links TRBV20-1 with TRBJ2-5; D perhaps matches TRBD2 (5 bases). The germline V gene encodes CDR1 DFQATT and CDR2 SNEGSKA (reference sequence). This CDR3 is built from 15 residues. V lost 0 bases and J lost 4, with 15 bases in between. CDR3 region: CSARDGVWAGETQYF. CDR3 sequence (DNA): TGCAGTGCTAGAGATGGGGTATGGGCGGGAGAGACCCAGTACTTC.

The J gene is TRBJ2-5, the V gene TRBV3-1; no definite D call. Per germline, CDR1 LGHDT and CDR2 YNNKEL (reference sequence). CDR3 length equals 14 residues. Trimming removed 1 base at V and 1 base at J, with 7 bases between. CDR3 loop: CASSQAWVQETQYF. CDR3 nucleotide sequence: TGTGCCAGCAGCCAAGCGTGGGTCCAAGAGACCCAGTACTTC.

The chain has TRBV5-1 and TRBJ1-3; D gene uncertain. V gave up 4 bases and J gave up 0 bases, with 11 bases separating them. The length of the CDR3 is 15 residues. Germline V gives CDR1 SGHRS, CDR2 YFSETQ. CDR3 residues: CASSLGRGSGNTIYF. The CDR3 DNA is TGCGCCAGCAGCCTGGGTCGGGGCTCTGGAAACACCATATATTTT.

V is TRBV10-3 and J is TRBJ2-1; possibly TRBD2 for D (6 bases). V was pared by 0 bases and J by 6 bases, with 12 bases between. The CDR3 runs to 15 residues. The germline gives CDR1 ENHRY, CDR2 SYGVKD. The CDR3 sequence: CAISESRGWVNEQFF. CDR3 DNA sequence: TGTGCCATCAGTGAGTCGCGGGGTTGGGTCAATGAGCAGTTCTTC.

The rearrangement joins TRBV29-1 to TRBJ1-2; D call uncertain. With 0 bases removed from V and 5 bases from J, the gap between germline ends came to 7 bases. The CDR3 runs to 12 residues. CDR1 is SQVTM and CDR2 is ANQGSEA in the germline V gene. The CDR3 DNA is TGCAGCGTTGAAGAATACAGATATGGCTACACCTTC. Its protein product is CSVEEYRYGYTF.

CDR3 protein: CAWSDPRDRGRAGTQHF. Here the CDR3 DNA reads TGTGCCTGGAGCGACCCCCGGGACAGGGGGCGGGCCGGGACCCAGCATTTT. V usage is TRBV30 and J usage is TRBJ1-5; 12 bases agree with TRBD1. V lost 3 bases and J lost 11; bases outside the gene matches: 17. Germline CDR1 reads GTSNPN; CDR2 reads SVGIG (reference sequence). CDR3 length: 17 residues.